These 23 T cell receptor beta chains were all obtained from the same sample, sequenced in a study of T cells in tuberculosis. Produced via immunoSEQ multiplex PCR; TCRdb's table is partial and in-frame only. Here the sample spans 35,000 to 45,000 clones, 90% to 95% being singletons. The sequenced material came from PBMCs. Every receptor here comes from a donor aged 10 to 29 with latent tuberculosis or without tuberculosis infection. Some clones in this sample may be carry-over from other donors' samples.

On this clone: One junction end disagrees with the germline gene, perhaps due to a read error. V and J are TRBV7-2 and TRBJ2-7, with TRBD1 matching 8 bases. Germline values: CDR1 SGHTA, CDR2 FQGNSA. The CDR3 totals 15 residues. The CDR3 region is CASRLDGQGGYEQYF. The CDR3 bases are TGTGCCAGCAGATTAGACGGACAGGGTGGCTACGAGCAGTACTTC.

The chain recombines TRBV19 with TRBJ1-3; TRBD1 aligns across 9 bases. V was pared by 6 bases and J by 3 bases, with 12 bases of the junction left unmatched. The CDR3 runs 17 residues. In germline, CDR1 is LNHDA, CDR2 SQIVND (reference sequence). Written as DNA, the CDR3 is TGTGCCAGTAGCACGATAACAGGGGGCGCAGGTGGAAACACCATATATTTT. Residues: CASSTITGGAGGNTIYF.

This chain connects TRBV6-1 to TRBJ1-2; no clear D gene. The germline V gene has CDR1 MNHNS and CDR2 SASEGT. Trimming took 6 bases from V and 8 from J, leaving 22 bases between them. The CDR3 loop spans 15 amino acids. DNA for the CDR3: TGTGCCAGCAGCCAACCGGGGTGGGGAGGGTTGGGCTACACCTTC. Its translation: CASSQPGWGGLGYTF.

CDR3 loop: CASSLAGTGGTGNTIYF. CDR3 sequence (DNA): TGCGCCAGCAGCTTGGCCGGGACAGGGGGAACTGGAAACACCATATATTTT. The chain employs TRBV5-1 and TRBJ1-3; 11 bases match TRBD1. The germline CDR1 and CDR2 sequences are SGHRS and YFSETQ. This CDR3 has 17 amino acids. J was trimmed by 2 bases and V by 0 bases; bases with no gene match: 4.

The V gene is TRBV4-3, the J gene TRBJ1-2, with D maybe TRBD1 (6 bases). Looked up from germline, CDR1 is LGHNA and CDR2 is YSLEER. This CDR3 is 13 amino acids long. The V end lost 2 bases, the J end lost 8 bases, and 12 bases lay between the germline ends. CDR3 sequence: CASSQTGTTGYTF. CDR3 coding DNA: TGCGCCAGCAGCCAAACAGGGACGACAGGCTACACCTTC.

The chain is built from TRBV19 and TRBJ2-2; 7 bases agree with TRBD1. CDR1 and CDR2 from the germline V gene are LNHDA and SQIVND (reference sequence). CDR3 length equals 16 residues. J lost 6 bases, V lost 3 bases, and 10 bases had no gene match. Here the CDR3 reads CASSISAGGTAGELFF. CDR3 sequence (DNA): TGTGCCAGTAGTATTTCGGCAGGGGGTACGGCCGGGGAGCTGTTTTTT.

V usage is TRBV2 and J usage is TRBJ1-5, with D perhaps matching TRBD1 (5 bases). From germline, CDR1 is SNHLY and CDR2 FYNNEI. The V and J ends lost 7 bases and 4 bases respectively, with 14 bases between them. This CDR3 has 14 residues. CDR3 in amino acids: CASKGKDGNQPQHF. CDR3 bases: TGTGCCAGCAAGGGGAAGGACGGAAATCAGCCCCAGCATTTT. The full variable domain, rest sourced from reference TRBV2 and TRBJ1-5, is EPEVTQTPSHQVTQMGQEVILRCVPISNHLYFYWYRQILGQKVEFLVSFYNNEISEKSEIFDDQFSVERPDGSNFTLKIRSTKLEDSAMYFCASKGKDGNQPQHFGDGTRLSIL.

This chain joins TRBV29-1 and TRBJ1-2; 8 bases align to TRBD1. Per the germline V gene, CDR1 is SQVTM and CDR2 is ANQGSEA. The CDR3 runs 12 residues. Trimming removed 4 bases from V and 8 bases from J; junction bases left unmatched: 6. The CDR3 coding sequence is TGCAGCGTTGGCGGACAGGGTGCCGGCTACACCTTC. Its protein product is CSVGGQGAGYTF.

V gene TRBV30 combines with J gene TRBJ1-5; 9 bases are shared with TRBD1. V trimming: 3 bases; J trimming: 4 bases; junction bases outside the gene matches: 1. The germline V gene has CDR1 GTSNPN and CDR2 SVGIG (reference sequence). CDR3 length: 13 amino acids. The CDR3 sequence: CAWSGTGNQPQHF. The CDR3 nucleotides read TGTGCCTGGAGCGGGACAGGGAATCAGCCCCAGCATTTT.

The chain has TRBV30 and TRBJ1-2; 10 positions match TRBD1. The CDR3 contains 19 residues. The J segment lost 4 bases and the V segment lost 4 bases, leaving 21 bases of the junction unmatched. Per germline, CDR1 GTSNPN and CDR2 SVGIG (reference sequence). The CDR3 bases are TGTGCCTGGACCCCTCCTCCACCGGGGACAGGGGCGGATTCCTATGGCTACACCTTC. This gives the protein CAWTPPPPGTGADSYGYTF.

The chain carries TRBV5-5 and TRBJ1-2; D possibly corresponds to TRBD1 (5 bases). This CDR3 has 12 amino acids. CDR1 SGHKS and CDR2 YYEKEE come from the germline V gene (reference sequence). V was cut by 0 bases and J by 7 bases, with 7 bases left in between. As DNA, the CDR3 is TGTGCCAGCAGCTTGGAAGGGGTTGGCTACACCTTC. Translating it yields CASSLEGVGYTF.

The V and J genes are TRBV27 and TRBJ2-1; D perhaps matches TRBD2 (6 bases). This CDR3 comprises 14 residues. The V gene lost 3 bases and the J gene lost 1 base, with 7 bases spanning the gap. CDR1 and CDR2 from the germline V gene are MNHEY and SMNVEV (reference sequence). The CDR3: CASSLRGSYNEQFF. The CDR3, as DNA: TGTGCCAGCAGTTTGCGGGGTTCCTACAATGAGCAGTTCTTC.

By sample share, this clone is large. At the DNA level, this CDR3 is encoded by other sequences in the same sample as well. The rearrangement joins TRBV10-2 to TRBJ1-1; the D gene is possibly TRBD1 (6 bases). Trimming took 5 bases from V and 1 from J, leaving 8 bases between them. The CDR3 spans 13 residues. In germline, CDR1 is WSHSY, CDR2 SAAADI. The CDR3 DNA sequence: TGCGCCAGCAGTTGGACAGCGAACACTGAAGCTTTCTTT. Its translation is CASSWTANTEAFF.

The chain recombines TRBV7-9 with TRBJ1-2; 9 nucleotides match TRBD1. Germline assignment: CDR1 SEHNR and CDR2 FQNEAQ (reference sequence). The CDR3 runs to 16 residues. The V segment lost 5 bases and the J segment 4 bases; nucleotides outside the gene matches: 11. CDR3: CASSAAGTGRSYGYTF. The CDR3 DNA sequence: TGTGCCAGCAGCGCCGCCGGGACAGGGAGGAGCTATGGCTACACCTTC.

V gene TRBV7-3 combines with J gene TRBJ2-1; 11 positions match TRBD2. Per germline, CDR1 SGHTA and CDR2 FQGTGA. The CDR3 has 15 residues. V shed 2 bases and J 6 bases; nucleotides not matched to a gene: 3. CDR3 sequence reads: CASSLFTSGGNEQFF. The CDR3 DNA reads TGTGCCAGCAGCTTATTCACTAGCGGGGGCAATGAGCAGTTCTTC.

V usage is TRBV9 and J usage is TRBJ1-6, with D possibly matching TRBD1 (5 bases). Germline CDR1 SGDLS, CDR2 YYNGEE. Trimming took off 3 bases at V and 2 bases at J, with 15 bases between the two ends. This CDR3 contains 17 residues. DNA of the CDR3: TGTGCCAGCAGCGCCGGGGGAGGACGGACCTATAATTCACCCCTCCACTTT. Translated, it gives CASSAGGGRTYNSPLHF.

The V call is TRBV11-2, the J call TRBJ2-5; TRBD2 matches at 12 bases. The CDR3 extends over 17 amino acids. Germline values: CDR1 SGHAT, CDR2 FQNNGV. Trimming at V came to 1 base and at J to 2 bases, leaving 5 bases not matched to a gene. The CDR3 spells CASSLGRTSGEQETQYF. The CDR3 bases are TGTGCCAGCAGCTTAGGAAGGACTAGCGGGGAGCAAGAGACCCAGTACTTC.

J is TRBJ1-3 and V is TRBV7-6; a weak D match, TRBD1 (5 bases). The CDR3 runs 16 residues. Between the trimmed V and J ends, which lost 1 base and 0 bases, there was a span of 10 bases. CDR1 and CDR2 from the germline V gene are SGHVS and FNYEAQ. CDR3 region: CASSLGGVRSGNTIYF. DNA for the CDR3: TGTGCCAGCAGCTTAGGGGGGGTTCGCTCTGGAAACACCATATATTTT.

This clone appeared a single time. V gene TRBV5-1 combines with J gene TRBJ2-1, with 14 nucleotides matching TRBD2. V trimming: 4 bases; J trimming: 4 bases; junction bases outside the gene matches: 7. The germline V gene has CDR1 SGHRS and CDR2 YFSETQ. This CDR3 spans 17 amino acids. The CDR3 protein is CASSPGTSGGPYNEQFF. CDR3 nucleotides: TGCGCCAGCAGCCCTGGGACTAGCGGGGGACCTTACAATGAGCAGTTCTTC.

The V gene is TRBV2, the J gene TRBJ2-1; D gene ambiguous. V lost 8 bases and J lost 0, with 17 bases in between. The CDR3 is 16 residues long. Germline-derived CDR1 and CDR2 are SNHLY and FYNNEI. The CDR3 reads CASRVQRLSSYNEQFF. Here the CDR3 DNA reads TGTGCCAGCCGCGTTCAGCGTCTGAGCTCCTACAATGAGCAGTTCTTC.

The chain carries TRBV4-2 and TRBJ2-7; tentatively, D is TRBD1 (6 bases). The CDR3 spans 15 residues. The V gene's germline CDR1 is LGHNA and CDR2 YNFKEQ. Trimming stripped 1 base from V and 7 bases from J, with 17 bases between. The CDR3 loop is CASSQGPSGAGEQYV. CDR3 nucleotide sequence: TGTGCCAGCAGCCAAGGTCCCTCAGGGGCTGGGGAGCAGTACGTC.

This clone appeared once. The V and J genes are TRBV10-3 and TRBJ1-4, with unresolved D. The germline V gene has CDR1 ENHRY and CDR2 SYGVKD. The CDR3 is 15 amino acids. Trimming removed 4 bases at V and 0 bases at J, with 9 bases between. The DNA of the CDR3 is TGTGCCATCAGTGTCGACGGGGCAACTAATGAAAAACTGTTTTTT. Encoded protein: CAISVDGATNEKLFF.

This chain joins TRBV5-6 and TRBJ1-2; the D is unclear. The CDR3 spans 16 residues. V gave up 4 bases and J gave up 2 bases, with 18 bases separating them. Germline V gives CDR1 SGHDT, CDR2 YYEEEE. Here the CDR3 DNA reads TGTGCCAGCAGCGAAACCCTGACACATATAAACTATGGCTACACCTTC. Encoded protein: CASSETLTHINYGYTF. Full variable domain (remainder filled in from reference TRBV5-6 and TRBJ1-2): DAGVTQSPTHLIKTRGQQVTLRCSPKSGHDTVSWYQQALGQGPQFIFQYYEEEERQRGNFPDRFSGHQFPNYSSELNVNALLLGDSALYLCASSETLTHINYGYTFGSGTRLTVV.